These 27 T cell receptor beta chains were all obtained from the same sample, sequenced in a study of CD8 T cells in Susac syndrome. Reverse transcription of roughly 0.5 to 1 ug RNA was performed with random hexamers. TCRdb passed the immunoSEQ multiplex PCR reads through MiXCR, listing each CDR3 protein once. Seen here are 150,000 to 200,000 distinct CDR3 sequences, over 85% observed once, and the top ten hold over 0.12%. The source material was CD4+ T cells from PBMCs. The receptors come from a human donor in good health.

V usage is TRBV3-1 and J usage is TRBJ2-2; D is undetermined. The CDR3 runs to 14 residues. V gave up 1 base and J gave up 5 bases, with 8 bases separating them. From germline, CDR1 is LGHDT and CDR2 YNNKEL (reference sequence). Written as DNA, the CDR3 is TGTGCCAGCAGCCAAGTGTCGGCTACCGGGGAGCTGTTTTTT. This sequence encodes CASSQVSATGELFF.

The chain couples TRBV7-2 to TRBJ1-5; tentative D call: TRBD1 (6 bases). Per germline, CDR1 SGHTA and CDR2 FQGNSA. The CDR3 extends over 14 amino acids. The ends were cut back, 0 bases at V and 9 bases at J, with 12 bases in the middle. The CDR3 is CASSLAGRGVPQHF. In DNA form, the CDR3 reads TGTGCCAGCAGCTTAGCGGGCAGGGGTGTGCCCCAGCATTTT.

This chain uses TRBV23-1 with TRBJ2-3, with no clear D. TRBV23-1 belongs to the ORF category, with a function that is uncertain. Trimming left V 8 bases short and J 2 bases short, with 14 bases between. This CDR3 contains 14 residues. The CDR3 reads CASPPVPYTDTQYF. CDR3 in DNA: TGCGCCAGCCCGCCCGTTCCCTACACAGATACGCAGTATTTT.

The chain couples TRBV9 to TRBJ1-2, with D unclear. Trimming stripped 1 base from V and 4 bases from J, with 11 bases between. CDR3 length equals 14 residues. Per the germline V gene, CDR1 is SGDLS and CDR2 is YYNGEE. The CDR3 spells CASSVSSSGYGYTF. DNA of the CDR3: TGTGCCAGCAGCGTATCATCCTCGGGCTATGGCTACACCTTC. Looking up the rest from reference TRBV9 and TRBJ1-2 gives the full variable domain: DSGVTQTPKHLITATGQRVTLRCSPRSGDLSVYWYQQSLDQGLQFLIQYYNGEERAKGNILERFSAQQFPDLHSELNLSSLELGDSALYFCASSVSSSGYGYTFGSGTRLTVV.

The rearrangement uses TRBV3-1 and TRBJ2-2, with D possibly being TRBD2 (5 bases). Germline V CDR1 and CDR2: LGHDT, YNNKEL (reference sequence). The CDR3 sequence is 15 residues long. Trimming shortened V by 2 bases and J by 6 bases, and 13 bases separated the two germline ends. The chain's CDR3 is CASSQRGARPGELFF. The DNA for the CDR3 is TGTGCCAGCAGCCAACGGGGAGCGCGGCCCGGGGAGCTGTTTTTT.

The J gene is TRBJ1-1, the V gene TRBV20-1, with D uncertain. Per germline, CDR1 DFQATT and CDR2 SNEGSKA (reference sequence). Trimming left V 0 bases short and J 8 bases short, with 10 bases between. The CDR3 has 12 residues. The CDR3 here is CSARDEGPEAFF. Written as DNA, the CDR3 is TGCAGTGCTAGAGATGAGGGCCCAGAAGCTTTCTTT.

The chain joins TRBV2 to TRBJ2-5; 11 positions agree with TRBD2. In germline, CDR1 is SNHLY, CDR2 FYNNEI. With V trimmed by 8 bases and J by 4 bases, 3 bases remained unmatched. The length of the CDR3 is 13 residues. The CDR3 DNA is TGTGCCAGCGCTCTAGCGGGGGGAGAGACCCAGTACTTC. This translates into CASALAGGETQYF.

CDR3: CASSQDMARGANVLTF. For the CDR3, the DNA is TGTGCCAGCAGCCAAGATATGGCACGTGGGGCCAACGTCCTGACTTTC. This rearrangement joins TRBV3-1 to TRBJ2-6; D ambiguous. Germline V gene sequence: CDR1 LGHDT, CDR2 YNNKEL (reference sequence). V was pared by 0 bases and J by 3 bases, with 9 bases between. This CDR3 contains 16 residues.

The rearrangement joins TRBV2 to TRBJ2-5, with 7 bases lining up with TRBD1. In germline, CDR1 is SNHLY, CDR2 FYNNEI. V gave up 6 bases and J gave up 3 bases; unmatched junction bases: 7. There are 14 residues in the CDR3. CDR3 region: CASSPGQPKETQYF. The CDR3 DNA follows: TGTGCCAGCAGCCCGGGACAGCCAAAAGAGACCCAGTACTTC.

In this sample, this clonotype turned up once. CDR3 region: CASSTITGGTDTQYF. The CDR3 DNA reads as TGTGCCAGTAGTACGATCACAGGGGGCACAGATACGCAGTATTTT. The V gene is TRBV19, the J gene TRBJ2-3; 7 positions match TRBD1. CDR1 and CDR2 (germline): LNHDA, SQIVND (reference sequence). The CDR3 runs to 15 residues. Trimming took 4 bases from V and 1 from J; bases not matched to a gene: 5. Full variable domain (rest looked up from reference TRBV19 and TRBJ2-3): DGGITQSPKYLFRKEGQNVTLSCEQNLNHDAMYWYRQDPGQGLRLIYYSQIVNDFQKGDIAEGYSVSREKKESFPLTVTSAQKNPTAFYLCASSTITGGTDTQYFGPGTRLTVL.

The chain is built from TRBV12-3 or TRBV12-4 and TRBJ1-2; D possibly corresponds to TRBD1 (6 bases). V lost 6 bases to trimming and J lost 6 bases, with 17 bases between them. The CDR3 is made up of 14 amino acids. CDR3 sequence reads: CASSPGTPSDGYTF. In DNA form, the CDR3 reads TGTGCCAGCAGCCCCGGGACACCCTCGGATGGCTACACCTTC.

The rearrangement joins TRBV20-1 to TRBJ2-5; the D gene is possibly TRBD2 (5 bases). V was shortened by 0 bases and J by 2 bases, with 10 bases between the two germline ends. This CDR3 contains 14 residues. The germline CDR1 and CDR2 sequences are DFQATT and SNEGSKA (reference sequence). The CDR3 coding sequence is TGCAGTGCTAGAGATCTAGCTCTACAAGAGACCCAGTACTTC. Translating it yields CSARDLALQETQYF.

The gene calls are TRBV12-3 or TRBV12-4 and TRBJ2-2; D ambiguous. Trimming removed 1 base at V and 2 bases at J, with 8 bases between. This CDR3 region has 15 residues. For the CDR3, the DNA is TGTGCCAGCAGTTTAGAGTGGCTTAACACCGGGGAGCTGTTTTTT. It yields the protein CASSLEWLNTGELFF.

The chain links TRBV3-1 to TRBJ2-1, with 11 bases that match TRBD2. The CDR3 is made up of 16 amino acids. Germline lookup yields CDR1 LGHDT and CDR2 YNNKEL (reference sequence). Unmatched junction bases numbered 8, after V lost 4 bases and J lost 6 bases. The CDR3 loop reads CASSRSSGGAVNEQFF. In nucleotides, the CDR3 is TGTGCCAGCAGCCGAAGTAGCGGGGGGGCTGTCAATGAGCAGTTCTTC.

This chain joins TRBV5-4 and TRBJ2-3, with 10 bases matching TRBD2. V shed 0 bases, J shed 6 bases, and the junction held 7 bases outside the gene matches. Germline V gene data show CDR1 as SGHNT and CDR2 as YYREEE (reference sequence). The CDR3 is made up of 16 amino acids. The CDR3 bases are TGTGCCAGCAGCTTGGCGGCTAGCGGGGGTGGGGATACGCAGTATTTT. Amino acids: CASSLAASGGGDTQYF.

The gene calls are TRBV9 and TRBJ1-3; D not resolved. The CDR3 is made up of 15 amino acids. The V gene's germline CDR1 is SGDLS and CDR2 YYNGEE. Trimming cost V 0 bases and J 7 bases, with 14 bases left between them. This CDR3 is CASSVEGLAMNTIYF. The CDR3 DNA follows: TGTGCCAGCAGCGTAGAAGGACTCGCTATGAACACCATATATTTT.

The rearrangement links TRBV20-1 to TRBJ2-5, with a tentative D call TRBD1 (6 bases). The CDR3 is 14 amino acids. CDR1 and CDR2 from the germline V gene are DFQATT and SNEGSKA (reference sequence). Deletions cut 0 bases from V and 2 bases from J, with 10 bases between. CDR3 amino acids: CSARDWQGQETQYF. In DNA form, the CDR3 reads TGCAGTGCTAGAGATTGGCAGGGGCAAGAGACCCAGTACTTC.

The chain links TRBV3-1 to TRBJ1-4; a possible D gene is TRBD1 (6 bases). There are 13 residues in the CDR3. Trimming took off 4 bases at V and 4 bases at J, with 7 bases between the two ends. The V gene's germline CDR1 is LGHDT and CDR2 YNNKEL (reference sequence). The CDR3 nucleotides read TGTGCCAGCAGCCGACAGGTTAATGAAAAACTGTTTTTT. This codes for CASSRQVNEKLFF.

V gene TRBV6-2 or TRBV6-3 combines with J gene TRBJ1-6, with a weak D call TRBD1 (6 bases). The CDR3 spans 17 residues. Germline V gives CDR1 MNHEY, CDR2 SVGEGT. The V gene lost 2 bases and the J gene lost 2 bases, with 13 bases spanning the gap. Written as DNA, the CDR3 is TGTGCCAGCAGTTACCAAACGGGACATACCTATAATTCACCCCTCCACTTT. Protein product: CASSYQTGHTYNSPLHF.

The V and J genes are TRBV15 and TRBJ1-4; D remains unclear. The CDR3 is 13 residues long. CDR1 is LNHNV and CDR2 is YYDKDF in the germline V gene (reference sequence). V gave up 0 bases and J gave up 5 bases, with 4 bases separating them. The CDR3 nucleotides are TGTGCCACCAGCAGAGATCAAAATGAAAAACTGTTTTTT. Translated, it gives CATSRDQNEKLFF. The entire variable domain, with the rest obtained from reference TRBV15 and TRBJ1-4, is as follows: DAMVIQNPRYQVTQFGKPVTLSCSQTLNHNVMYWYQQKSSQAPKLLFHYYDKDFNNEADTPDNFQSRRPNTSFCFLDIRSPGLGDTAMYLCATSRDQNEKLFFGSGTQLSVL.

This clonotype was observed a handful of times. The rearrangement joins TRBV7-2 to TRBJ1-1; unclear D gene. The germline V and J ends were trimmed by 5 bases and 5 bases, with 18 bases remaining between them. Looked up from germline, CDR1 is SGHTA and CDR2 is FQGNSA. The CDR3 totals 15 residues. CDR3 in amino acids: CASSTFSRRETEAFF. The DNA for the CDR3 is TGTGCCAGCAGCACCTTCTCCAGGAGGGAAACTGAAGCTTTCTTT.

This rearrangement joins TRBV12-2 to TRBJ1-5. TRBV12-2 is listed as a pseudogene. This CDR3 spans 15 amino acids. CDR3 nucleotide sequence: TGTGCAAGTCGCTTAGTGAGTCCAGGGTATCAGCCCCAGCATTTT. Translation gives CASRLVSPGYQPQHF.

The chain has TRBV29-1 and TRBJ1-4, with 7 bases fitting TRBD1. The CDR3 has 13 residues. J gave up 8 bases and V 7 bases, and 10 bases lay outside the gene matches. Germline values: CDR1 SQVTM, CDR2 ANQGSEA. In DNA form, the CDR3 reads TGCAGCGCCCGGGACAGTGGAGGGGAAAAACTGTTTTTT. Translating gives CSARDSGGEKLFF.

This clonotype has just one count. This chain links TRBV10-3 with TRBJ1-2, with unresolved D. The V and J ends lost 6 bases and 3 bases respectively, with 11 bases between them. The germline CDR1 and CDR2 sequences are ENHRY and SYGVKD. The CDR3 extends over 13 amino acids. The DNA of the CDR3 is TGTGCCATCAGAGACCGCCTGGACTATGGCTACACCTTC. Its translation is CAIRDRLDYGYTF.

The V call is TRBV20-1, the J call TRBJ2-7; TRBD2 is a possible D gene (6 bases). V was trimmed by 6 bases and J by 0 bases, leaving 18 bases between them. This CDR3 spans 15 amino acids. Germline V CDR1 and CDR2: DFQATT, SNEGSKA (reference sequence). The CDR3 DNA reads TGCAGTGCCCCAGGGTGGGACTTGAGCTCCTACGAGCAGTACTTC. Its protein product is CSAPGWDLSSYEQYF.

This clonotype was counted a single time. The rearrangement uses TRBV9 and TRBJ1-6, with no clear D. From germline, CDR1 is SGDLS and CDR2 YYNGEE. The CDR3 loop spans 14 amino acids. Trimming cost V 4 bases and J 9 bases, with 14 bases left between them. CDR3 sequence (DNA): TGTGCCAGCAGCCCCGCGGAAGCGGGTTCACCCCTCCACTTT. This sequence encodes CASSPAEAGSPLHF.

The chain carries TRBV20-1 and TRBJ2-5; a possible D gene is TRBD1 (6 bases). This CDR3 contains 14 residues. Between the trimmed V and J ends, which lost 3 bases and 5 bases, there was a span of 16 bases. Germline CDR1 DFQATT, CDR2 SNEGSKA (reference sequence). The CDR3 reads CSARRGGVRETQYF. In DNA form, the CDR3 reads TGCAGTGCTAGGCGAGGGGGAGTTCGGGAGACCCAGTACTTC.